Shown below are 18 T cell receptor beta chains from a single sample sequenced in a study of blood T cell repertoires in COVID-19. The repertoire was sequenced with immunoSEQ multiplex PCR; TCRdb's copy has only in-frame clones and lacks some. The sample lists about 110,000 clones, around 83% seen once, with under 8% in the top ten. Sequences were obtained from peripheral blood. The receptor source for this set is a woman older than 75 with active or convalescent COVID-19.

Here the CDR3 reads CASSEFGVAGSQETQYF. The CDR3 bases are TGTGCCAGCAGTGAATTTGGGGTAGCGGGGTCACAAGAGACCCAGTACTTC. This chain connects TRBV25-1 to TRBJ2-5; 8 bases map to TRBD2. The ends lost 1 base at V and 2 bases at J; junction bases unmatched: 9. Germline V gene sequence: CDR1 MGHDK, CDR2 SYGVNS. The CDR3 has 17 residues.

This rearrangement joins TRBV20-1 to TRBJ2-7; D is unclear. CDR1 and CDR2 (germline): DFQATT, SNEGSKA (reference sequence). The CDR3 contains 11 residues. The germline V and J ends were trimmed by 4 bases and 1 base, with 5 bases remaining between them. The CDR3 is CSATPSYEQYF. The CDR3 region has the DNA TGCAGTGCTACTCCTTCCTACGAGCAGTACTTC.

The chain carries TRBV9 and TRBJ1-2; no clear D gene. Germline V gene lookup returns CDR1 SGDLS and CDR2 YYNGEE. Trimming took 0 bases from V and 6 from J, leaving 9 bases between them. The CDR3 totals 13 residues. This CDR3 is CASSVGQSHGYTF. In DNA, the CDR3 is TGTGCCAGCAGCGTAGGCCAGTCTCATGGCTACACCTTC.

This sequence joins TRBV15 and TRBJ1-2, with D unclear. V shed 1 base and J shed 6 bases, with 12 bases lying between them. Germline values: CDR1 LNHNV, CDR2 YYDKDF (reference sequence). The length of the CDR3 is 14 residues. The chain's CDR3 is CATSRAGGFNGYTF. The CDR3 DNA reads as TGTGCCACCAGCAGAGCAGGTGGATTTAATGGCTACACCTTC.

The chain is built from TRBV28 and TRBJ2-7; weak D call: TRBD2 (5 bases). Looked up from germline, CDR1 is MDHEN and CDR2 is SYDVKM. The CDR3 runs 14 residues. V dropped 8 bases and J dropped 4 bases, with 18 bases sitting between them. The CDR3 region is CASVLSGDSYEQYF. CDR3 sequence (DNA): TGTGCCAGCGTCCTAAGCGGAGACTCTTACGAGCAGTACTTC.

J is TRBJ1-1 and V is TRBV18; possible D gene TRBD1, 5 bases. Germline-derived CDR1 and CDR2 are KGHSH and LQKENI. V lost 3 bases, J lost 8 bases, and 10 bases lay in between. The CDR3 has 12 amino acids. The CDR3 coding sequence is TGTGCCAGCTCACCCCTGAAGGGGGAAGCTTTCTTT. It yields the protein CASSPLKGEAFF.

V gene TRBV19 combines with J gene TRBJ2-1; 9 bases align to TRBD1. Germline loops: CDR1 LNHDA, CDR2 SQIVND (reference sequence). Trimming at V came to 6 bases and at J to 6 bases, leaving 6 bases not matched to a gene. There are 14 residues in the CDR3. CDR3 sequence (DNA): TGTGCCAGTAGCCCCGGGACAGGGACCAATGAGCAGTTCTTC. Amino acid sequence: CASSPGTGTNEQFF.

The CDR3 loop is CASSRLLAEIRRGHNEQFF. The CDR3 DNA reads TGTGCCAGCAGCCGCCTCTTAGCGGAAATAAGGAGGGGCCACAATGAGCAGTTCTTC. This sequence joins TRBV7-9 and TRBJ2-1, with D perhaps matching TRBD2 (6 bases). The CDR3 runs to 19 residues. Germline CDR1 reads SEHNR; CDR2 reads FQNEAQ (reference sequence). V lost 5 bases to trimming and J lost 5 bases, with 28 bases between them.

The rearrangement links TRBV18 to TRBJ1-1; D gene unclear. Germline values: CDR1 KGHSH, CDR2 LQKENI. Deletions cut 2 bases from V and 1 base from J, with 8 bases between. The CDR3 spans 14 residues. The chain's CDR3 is CASSPGSGNTEAFF. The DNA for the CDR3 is TGTGCCAGCTCACCAGGGTCGGGGAACACTGAAGCTTTCTTT.

Here the CDR3 DNA reads TGCGCCAGCAGCTTGGAGTCAGGTTATGAAGCTTTCTTT. This sequence encodes CASSLESGYEAFF. The chain is built from TRBV5-1 and TRBJ1-1, with unresolved D. Germline CDR1 is SGHRS and CDR2 is YFSETQ. This CDR3 spans 13 amino acids. V was cut by 0 bases and J by 7 bases, with 10 bases left in between.

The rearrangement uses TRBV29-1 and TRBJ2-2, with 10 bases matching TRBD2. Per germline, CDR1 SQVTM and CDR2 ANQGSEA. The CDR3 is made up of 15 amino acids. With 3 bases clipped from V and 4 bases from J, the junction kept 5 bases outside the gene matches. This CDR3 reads CSVDRAGGPTGELFF. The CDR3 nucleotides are TGCAGCGTTGACCGAGCGGGAGGGCCCACCGGGGAGCTGTTTTTT.

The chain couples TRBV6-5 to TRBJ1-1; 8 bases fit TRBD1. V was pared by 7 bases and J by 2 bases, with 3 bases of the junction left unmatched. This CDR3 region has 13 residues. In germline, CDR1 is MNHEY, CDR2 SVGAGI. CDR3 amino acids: CASMDRDNTEAFF. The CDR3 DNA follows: TGTGCCAGCATGGACAGGGATAACACTGAAGCTTTCTTT.

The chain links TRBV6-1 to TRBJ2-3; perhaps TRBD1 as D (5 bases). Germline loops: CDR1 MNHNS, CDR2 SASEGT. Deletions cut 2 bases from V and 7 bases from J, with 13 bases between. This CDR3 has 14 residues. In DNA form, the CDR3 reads TGTGCCAGCAGTGAACTCTTGGACACTCATACGCAGTATTTT. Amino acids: CASSELLDTHTQYF.

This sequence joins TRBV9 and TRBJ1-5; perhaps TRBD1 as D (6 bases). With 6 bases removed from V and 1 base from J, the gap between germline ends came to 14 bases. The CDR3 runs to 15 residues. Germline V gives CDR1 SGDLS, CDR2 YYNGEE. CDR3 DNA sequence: TGTGCCAGCACCTCAGGGGTCGACAGCAATCAGCCCCAGCATTTT. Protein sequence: CASTSGVDSNQPQHF.

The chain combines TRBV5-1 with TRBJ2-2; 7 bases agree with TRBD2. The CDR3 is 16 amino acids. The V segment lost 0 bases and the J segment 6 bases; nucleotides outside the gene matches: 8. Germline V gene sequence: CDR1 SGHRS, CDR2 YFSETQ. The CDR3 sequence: CASSLDLREYAGELFF. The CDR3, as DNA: TGCGCCAGCAGCTTGGATTTGCGGGAGTATGCCGGGGAGCTGTTTTTT. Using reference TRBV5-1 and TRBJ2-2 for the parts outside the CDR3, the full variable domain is KAGVTQTPRYLIKTRGQQVTLSCSPISGHRSVSWYQQTPGQGLQFLFEYFSETQRNKGNFPGRFSGRQFSNSRSEMNVSTLELGDSALYLCASSLDLREYAGELFFGEGSRLTVL.

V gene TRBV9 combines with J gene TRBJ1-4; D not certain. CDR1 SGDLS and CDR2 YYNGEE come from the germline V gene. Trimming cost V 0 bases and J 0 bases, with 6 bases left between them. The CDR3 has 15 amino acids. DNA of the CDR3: TGTGCCAGCAGCGTAGCAACAACAACTAATGAAAAACTGTTTTTT. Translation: CASSVATTTNEKLFF.

As DNA, the CDR3 is TGCGCCAGCCGGCGGGACGCGGTTAGCGGGGAGCTGTTTTTT. Its translation: CASRRDAVSGELFF. The rearrangement joins TRBV10-1 to TRBJ2-2; weak D call: TRBD2 (6 bases). CDR3 length: 14 amino acids. V was cut by 8 bases and J by 7 bases, with 17 bases left in between. Germline V gene lookup returns CDR1 WNHNN and CDR2 SYGVQD (reference sequence).

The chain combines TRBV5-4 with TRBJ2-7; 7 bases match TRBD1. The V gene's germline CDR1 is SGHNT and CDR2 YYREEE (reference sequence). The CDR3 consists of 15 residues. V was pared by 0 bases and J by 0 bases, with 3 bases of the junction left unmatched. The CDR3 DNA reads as TGTGCCAGCAGCTTGGCGGCAGGGGGCTCCTACGAGCAGTACTTC. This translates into CASSLAAGGSYEQYF.